This T cell receptor (beta chain) was retrieved from a study of cytomegalovirus exposure and HLA in healthy donors. Study findings and constraints: An apparent linkage of common viral pathogens to several of the most significant clusters emerged in a later analysis. Testing in vitro showed three CMV-associated chains specific for CMV antigens. Clonal expansion was found to be greater in HLA-associated TCR beta chains than in equally common others in a later analysis.

V lost 4 bases to trimming and J lost 4 bases, with 24 bases between them. The CDR3 totals 17 residues. Germline CDR1 SGHRS, CDR2 YFSETQ. 13 Jbeta primers and 60 Vbeta primers were used for the PCR. Authors' analysis steps: Approximately 11 million shared chains were among around 80 million unique TCR beta chains counted in a later analysis. The assay was immunoSEQ multiplex PCR, and TCRdb's table has in-frame clones only and misses some. V, J and clone size were drawn from that table, and D and trimming were deduced from the DNA. The sample includes 300,000 or so clones, 84% of them seen just once. In regard to this clone: Antigen unknown.

The sequencing sample was made of PBMCs. The receptor's source is a woman aged 40 to 50 in good health and CMV-seropositive. The chain is built from TRBV5-1 and TRBJ2-7, with D perhaps TRBD2 (6 bases). The CDR3: CASSPYVASGATYEQYF. The CDR3 nucleotides read TGCGCCAGCAGCCCCTATGTGGCCTCGGGAGCAACTTACGAGCAGTACTTC.